This TCR beta chain was sequenced for a study of T cell responses to AZD1222 COVID-19 vaccine. The study, taken as a whole, reports: Regions 160-218 and 743-854 dominated among vaccine-associated CD4 TCRs spanning spike.

Using immunoSEQ multiplex PCR, the repertoire was profiled, and TCRdb retains in-frame clones only, with some absent. The repertoire holds over 150,000 clones, about nine tenths seen once, with 1.5% in the top ten. CDR1 and CDR2 from the germline V gene are SNHLY and FYNNEI. V was pared by 5 bases and J by 1 base, with 8 bases between. There are 14 residues in the CDR3. To note about this clone: Its antigen is not known.

The material was peripheral blood, obtained on day 0 of AZD1222 vaccination. This sequence originates from an adult in good health. V and J are TRBV2 and TRBJ1-4; the D is unclear. CDR3 residues: CASSTVRTNEKLFF. The CDR3 region has the DNA TGTGCCAGCAGTACTGTGAGAACTAATGAAAAACTGTTTTTT.